This TCR beta chain was recorded in a study of blood T cell repertoires in COVID-19. About the research overall: Italy, Spain and the United States were the sources of the convalescent and acute COVID-19 samples. Sample material is recorded as cDNA or gDNA derived from T cells, B-cell-depleted T cells, or PBMCs.

The protocol was immunoSEQ multiplex PCR, while the TCRdb copy is restricted to in-frame clones and leaves out a portion. The data show 50,000 to 65,000 clones, with about 74% seen just once and approximately 28% held by the top ten. V was pared by 1 base and J by 8 bases, with 4 bases of the junction left unmatched. The CDR3 loop spans 13 amino acids. Germline CDR1 and CDR2: MDHEN and SYDVKM. This chain joins TRBV28 and TRBJ1-2; TRBD1 aligns across 7 bases. Sequenced material: peripheral blood. The TCR sequence derives from a woman of 80 years or more with acute or convalescent COVID-19. This CDR3 is CASSLLGQWGYTF. In DNA form, the CDR3 reads TGTGCCAGCAGTTTATTGGGACAGTGGGGCTACACCTTC.